Following are 20 T cell receptor beta chains from one sample sequenced in a study of tumor T cells in aggressive B-cell lymphoma. Clones were sequenced by immunoSEQ multiplex PCR, and TCRdb holds only the in-frame ones, with some missing. The sample includes thousands of clones, roughly 82% of them seen just once. What was sequenced was tumor tissue. These TCRs come from an adult with diffuse large B cell lymphoma.

The chain is built from TRBV27 and TRBJ2-7; 7 bases are shared with TRBD2. Germline CDR1 is MNHEY and CDR2 is SMNVEV (reference sequence). J gave up 4 bases and V 2 bases, and 5 bases lay outside the gene matches. The CDR3 consists of 14 residues. The CDR3 loop reads CASSLGRGGYEQYF. CDR3 bases: TGTGCCAGCAGTTTAGGGAGGGGCGGGTACGAGCAGTACTTC.

The gene calls are TRBV9 and TRBJ1-1, with 9 bases fitting TRBD1. CDR3 length: 14 amino acids. CDR1 and CDR2 (germline): SGDLS, YYNGEE. After removal of 5 bases from V and 6 bases from J, the junction contained 8 bases not matched to a gene. CDR3: CASSESQGAAEAFF. The CDR3 nucleotides read TGTGCCAGCAGTGAATCACAGGGGGCCGCTGAAGCTTTCTTT.

To note about this clone: The same CDR3 can be traced to other DNA sequences in this sample. The genes are TRBV7-9 and TRBJ1-2, with no clear D. The V and J ends lost 8 bases and 5 bases respectively, with 15 bases between them. CDR3 length equals 13 residues. Per the germline V gene, CDR1 is SEHNR and CDR2 is FQNEAQ (reference sequence). The CDR3 protein is CASAAARGYGYTF. The CDR3 DNA reads TGTGCCAGCGCGGCTGCCCGGGGTTATGGCTACACCTTC.

The count of this clone is one. The rearrangement uses TRBV19 and TRBJ1-1, with 7 positions matching TRBD1. V lost 10 bases, J lost 4 bases, and 9 bases stayed unmatched. This CDR3 is 13 amino acids long. CDR1 is LNHDA and CDR2 is SQIVND in the germline V gene (reference sequence). As DNA, the CDR3 is TGTGCCACCGCGGGACAGCTTGGCACTGAAGCTTTCTTT. Residues: CATAGQLGTEAFF.

This chain connects TRBV7-8 to TRBJ2-1; D possibly corresponds to TRBD2 (5 bases). V dropped 5 bases and J dropped 8 bases, with 16 bases sitting between them. Germline lookup yields CDR1 SGHVS and CDR2 FQNEAQ. This CDR3 has 14 amino acids. The DNA of the CDR3 is TGTGCCAGCAGCCCAACAGTTCGGGGTCATGAGCAGTTCTTC. Amino acids: CASSPTVRGHEQFF.

The chain couples TRBV19 to TRBJ2-3; D unclear. This CDR3 has 12 residues. Germline-derived CDR1 and CDR2 are LNHDA and SQIVND (reference sequence). V shed 6 bases and J shed 5 bases, with 9 bases lying between them. The CDR3 nucleotides are TGTGCCAGTAGCCTCTTAGAAGATACGCAGTATTTT. It is translated as CASSLLEDTQYF.

This clone appeared a few times. This chain links TRBV2 with TRBJ2-5; 7 bases match TRBD2. V shed 4 bases and J 4 bases; nucleotides not matched to a gene: 6. Germline assignment: CDR1 SNHLY and CDR2 FYNNEI. The CDR3 consists of 14 residues. The CDR3 region is CASSARGGGETQYF. CDR3 sequence (DNA): TGTGCCAGCAGTGCCCGTGGGGGGGGAGAGACCCAGTACTTC.

The CDR3 DNA follows: TGTGCCAGCAGCATAAGACAGGGCTCGGATGAAAAACTGTTTTTT. Its protein product is CASSIRQGSDEKLFF. The rearrangement uses TRBV7-9 and TRBJ1-4, with 7 bases matching TRBD1. V lost 5 bases and J lost 6; bases outside the gene matches: 9. The CDR3 contains 15 residues. In germline, CDR1 is SEHNR, CDR2 FQNEAQ (reference sequence).

The gene calls are TRBV7-3 and TRBJ2-3, with 14 bases matching TRBD2. CDR3 length: 17 amino acids. Germline lookup yields CDR1 SGHTA and CDR2 FQGTGA. V was pared by 2 bases and J by 1 base, with 2 bases of the junction left unmatched. Here the CDR3 reads CASSLGTSGSGTDTQYF. The DNA of the CDR3 is TGTGCCAGCAGCTTAGGGACTAGCGGGAGCGGCACAGATACGCAGTATTTT.

The chain carries TRBV2 and TRBJ2-7, with 14 nucleotides matching TRBD2. CDR1 and CDR2 from the germline V gene are SNHLY and FYNNEI. The V and J ends lost 6 bases and 7 bases, in that order; junction bases with no gene match: 8. This CDR3 has 15 amino acids. This CDR3 reads CASRETSGRASEQYF. CDR3 DNA sequence: TGTGCCAGCAGAGAGACTAGCGGGAGGGCGTCGGAGCAGTACTTC.

The J gene is TRBJ2-7, the V gene TRBV7-9, with TRBD1 matching 7 bases. CDR3 size: 14 residues. Trimming removed 6 bases from V and 4 bases from J; junction bases left unmatched: 9. Germline V gene lookup returns CDR1 SEHNR and CDR2 FQNEAQ (reference sequence). The DNA for the CDR3 is TGTGCCAGCAGTATACTAGGGGGCTGGTACGAGCAGTACTTC. It codes for CASSILGGWYEQYF.

The chain employs TRBV18 and TRBJ2-6, with D possibly TRBD1 on 5 matching bases. Trimming removed 5 bases from V and 2 bases from J, with 10 bases in between. The germline gives CDR1 KGHSH, CDR2 LQKENI. This CDR3 comprises 15 residues. For the CDR3, the DNA is TGTGCCAGCTCATCTGGGGCCACTGGGGCCAACGTCCTGACTTTC. This sequence encodes CASSSGATGANVLTF.

V usage is TRBV7-2 and J usage is TRBJ1-2; D gene uncertain. The CDR3 loop spans 14 amino acids. Germline values: CDR1 SGHTA, CDR2 FQGNSA. V lost 1 base to trimming and J lost 3 bases, with 9 bases between them. The CDR3 reads CASSLGFSYYGYTF. The CDR3 nucleotides read TGTGCCAGCAGCTTAGGTTTCAGTTACTATGGCTACACCTTC.

Points on this clone: The sample contains more than one DNA sequence encoding this CDR3. The chain uses TRBV11-2 and TRBJ2-1; 8 bases line up with TRBD2. With 4 bases clipped from V and 6 bases from J, the junction kept 5 bases outside the gene matches. CDR1 is SGHAT and CDR2 is FQNNGV in the germline V gene. The CDR3 has 14 residues. The CDR3 nucleotides read TGTGCCAGCAGCTCGGGACTAGTCAGCAATGAGCAGTTCTTC. It specifies CASSSGLVSNEQFF.

The CDR3: CASSLRAGENNEQFF. In DNA form, the CDR3 reads TGCGCCAGCAGCCTCCGGGCGGGAGAAAACAATGAGCAGTTCTTC. The chain combines TRBV4-1 with TRBJ2-1, with TRBD2 matching 7 bases. This CDR3 has 15 amino acids. The ends lost 4 bases at V and 5 bases at J; junction bases unmatched: 8. Looked up from germline, CDR1 is MGHRA and CDR2 is YSYEKL.

The V call is TRBV6-5, the J call TRBJ2-1, with 7 nucleotides matching TRBD2. Germline V gene data show CDR1 as MNHEY and CDR2 as SVGAGI. The J segment lost 5 bases and the V segment lost 2 bases, leaving 9 bases of the junction unmatched. The CDR3 runs to 16 residues. CDR3 residues: CASSYGAGALHNEQFF. DNA of the CDR3: TGTGCCAGCAGTTACGGCGCGGGAGCCCTACACAATGAGCAGTTCTTC.

This sequence joins TRBV7-9 and TRBJ2-7; weak D call: TRBD2 (5 bases). The CDR3 runs to 13 residues. Trimming cost V 5 bases and J 7 bases, with 15 bases left between them. Germline V lookup: CDR1 SEHNR, CDR2 FQNEAQ (reference sequence). CDR3 in DNA: TGTGCCAGCAGCGGGCGGAATCGGGAAGAGCAGTACTTC. This gives the protein CASSGRNREEQYF.

The genes are TRBV19 and TRBJ2-5, with D perhaps TRBD2 (5 bases). The CDR3 sequence is 14 residues long. CDR1 and CDR2 from the germline V gene are LNHDA and SQIVND (reference sequence). With 4 bases removed from V and 4 bases from J, the gap between germline ends came to 13 bases. The CDR3 sequence: CASSKGLLGETQYF. In DNA form, the CDR3 reads TGTGCCAGTAGTAAAGGACTTCTAGGAGAGACCCAGTACTTC. The entire variable domain, with the rest obtained from reference TRBV19 and TRBJ2-5, is as follows: DGGITQSPKYLFRKEGQNVTLSCEQNLNHDAMYWYRQDPGQGLRLIYYSQIVNDFQKGDIAEGYSVSREKKESFPLTVTSAQKNPTAFYLCASSKGLLGETQYFGPGTRLLVL.

The table lists this clone with a few counts. The J gene is TRBJ2-2, the V gene TRBV7-2, with D possibly being TRBD2 (5 bases). This CDR3 is built from 12 residues. V was shortened by 6 bases and J by 11 bases, with 13 bases between the two germline ends. Germline loops: CDR1 SGHTA, CDR2 FQGNSA. Here the CDR3 DNA reads TGTGCCAGCAGTCGCGCGGGCACCGAGCTGTTTTTT. It yields the protein CASSRAGTELFF.

CDR3 coding DNA: TGTGCCAGTAGTTGGGGAATCGGAAGGGGAGAAAAACTGTTTTTT. Translated: CASSWGIGRGEKLFF. V gene TRBV19 combines with J gene TRBJ1-4; maybe TRBD1 (5 bases). V was clipped by 5 bases and J by 8 bases, with 18 bases between them. Germline V gene sequence: CDR1 LNHDA, CDR2 SQIVND (reference sequence). The CDR3 sequence is 15 residues long.